This T cell receptor (beta chain) was sequenced during a study of radiotherapy plus CTLA-4 blockade in lung cancer. Whole-study findings and limits: Clones of tumor-derived TCRs expanded in blood after radiotherapy plus ipilimumab. The best predictor of response was reported to be early blood T cell clone dynamics, with interferon-beta.

Method: immunoSEQ multiplex PCR; TCRdb's copy keeps in-frame clones and lacks some. Of about 72,000 clones detected, around four fifths appear once; the ten largest clones hold about 6.7%. Comments on this clone: Its specificity is unknown.

The CDR3 runs 17 residues. Trimming removed 3 bases from V and 7 bases from J; junction bases left unmatched: 7. Germline assignment: CDR1 SGHNT and CDR2 YYREEE (reference sequence). V usage is TRBV5-4 and J usage is TRBJ2-1; the match to TRBD2 covers 16 bases. The receptor was derived from a human donor with non-small cell lung cancer who had a complete response to radiotherapy plus ipilimumab. The specimen was peripheral blood, collected from a patient treated with radiotherapy plus ipilimumab. Here the CDR3 reads CASSSGTSGRAGNEQFF. CDR3 sequence (DNA): TGTGCCAGCAGCTCCGGGACTAGCGGGAGGGCCGGGAATGAGCAGTTCTTC.